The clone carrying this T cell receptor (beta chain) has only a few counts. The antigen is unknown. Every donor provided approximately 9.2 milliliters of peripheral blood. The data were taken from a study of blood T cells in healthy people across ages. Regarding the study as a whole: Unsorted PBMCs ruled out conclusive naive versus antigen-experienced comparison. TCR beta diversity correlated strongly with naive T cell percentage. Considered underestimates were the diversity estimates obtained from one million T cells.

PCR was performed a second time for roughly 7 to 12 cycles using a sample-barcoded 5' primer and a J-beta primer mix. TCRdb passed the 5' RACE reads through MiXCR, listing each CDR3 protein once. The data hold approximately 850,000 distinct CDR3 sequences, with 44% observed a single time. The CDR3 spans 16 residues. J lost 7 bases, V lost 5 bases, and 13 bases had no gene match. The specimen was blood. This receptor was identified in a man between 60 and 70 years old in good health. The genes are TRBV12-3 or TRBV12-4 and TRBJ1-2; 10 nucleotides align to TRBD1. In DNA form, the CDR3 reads TGTGCCAGCAGTCCTACCGGGACAGGGGTGTCAGGTGGCTACACCTTC. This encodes CASSPTGTGVSGGYTF.